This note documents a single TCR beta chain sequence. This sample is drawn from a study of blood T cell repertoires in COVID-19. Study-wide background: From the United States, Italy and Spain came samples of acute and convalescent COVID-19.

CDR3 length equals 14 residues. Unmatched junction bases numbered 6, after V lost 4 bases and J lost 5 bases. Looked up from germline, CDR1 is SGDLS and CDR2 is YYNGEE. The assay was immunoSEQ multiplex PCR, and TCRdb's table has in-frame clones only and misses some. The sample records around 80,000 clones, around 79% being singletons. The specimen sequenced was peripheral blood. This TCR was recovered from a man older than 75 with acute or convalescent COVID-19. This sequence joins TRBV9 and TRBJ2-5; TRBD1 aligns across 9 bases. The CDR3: CASSPTGGRETQYF. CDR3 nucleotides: TGTGCCAGCAGCCCGACAGGGGGACGGGAGACCCAGTACTTC.